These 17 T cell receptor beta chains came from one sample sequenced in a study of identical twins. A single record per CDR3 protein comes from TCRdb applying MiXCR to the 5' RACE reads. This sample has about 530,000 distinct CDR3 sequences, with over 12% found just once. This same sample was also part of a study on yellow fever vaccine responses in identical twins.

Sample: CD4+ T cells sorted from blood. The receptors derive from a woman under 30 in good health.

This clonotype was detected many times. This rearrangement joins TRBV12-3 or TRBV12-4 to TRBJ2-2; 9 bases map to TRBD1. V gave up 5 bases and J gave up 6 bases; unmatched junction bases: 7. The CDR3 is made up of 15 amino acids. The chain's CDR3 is CASSLGTGYPGELFF. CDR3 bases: TGTGCCAGCAGTCTAGGGACAGGGTATCCCGGGGAGCTGTTTTTT.

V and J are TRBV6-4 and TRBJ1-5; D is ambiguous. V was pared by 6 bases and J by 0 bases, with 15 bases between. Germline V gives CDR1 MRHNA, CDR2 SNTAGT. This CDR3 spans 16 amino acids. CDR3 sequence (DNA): TGTGCCAGCAGAGACAAACCGGCAAATAGCAATCAGCCCCAGCATTTT. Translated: CASRDKPANSNQPQHF.

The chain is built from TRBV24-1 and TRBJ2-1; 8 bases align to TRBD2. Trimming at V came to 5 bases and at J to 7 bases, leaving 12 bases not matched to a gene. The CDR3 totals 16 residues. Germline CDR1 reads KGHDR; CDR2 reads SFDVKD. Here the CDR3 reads CATSAILADTVNEQFF. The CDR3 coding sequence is TGTGCCACCAGTGCCATACTAGCGGATACGGTAAATGAGCAGTTCTTC.

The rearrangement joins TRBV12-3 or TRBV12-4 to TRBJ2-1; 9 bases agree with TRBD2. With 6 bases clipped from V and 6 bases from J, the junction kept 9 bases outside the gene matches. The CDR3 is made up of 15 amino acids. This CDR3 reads CASSGRREGINEQFF. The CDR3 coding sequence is TGTGCCAGCAGCGGGCGGCGGGAGGGTATCAATGAGCAGTTCTTC.

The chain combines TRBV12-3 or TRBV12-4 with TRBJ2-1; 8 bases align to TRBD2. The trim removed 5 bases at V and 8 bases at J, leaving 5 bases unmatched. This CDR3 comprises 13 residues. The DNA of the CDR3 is TGTGCCAGCAGTAGCGGGAGTTGGGATGAGCAGTTCTTC. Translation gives CASSSGSWDEQFF.

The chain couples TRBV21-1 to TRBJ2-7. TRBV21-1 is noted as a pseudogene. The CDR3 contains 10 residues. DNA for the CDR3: TGTGCCAGCACAGCCTACGAGCAGTACTTC. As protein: CASTAYEQYF.

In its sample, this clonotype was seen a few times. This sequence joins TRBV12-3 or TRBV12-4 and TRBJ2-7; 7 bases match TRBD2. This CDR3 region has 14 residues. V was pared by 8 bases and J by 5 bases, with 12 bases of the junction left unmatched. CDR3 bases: TGTGCCAGCGGAGAGCGGGAAGTAGCCCACGAGCAGTACTTC. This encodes CASGEREVAHEQYF.

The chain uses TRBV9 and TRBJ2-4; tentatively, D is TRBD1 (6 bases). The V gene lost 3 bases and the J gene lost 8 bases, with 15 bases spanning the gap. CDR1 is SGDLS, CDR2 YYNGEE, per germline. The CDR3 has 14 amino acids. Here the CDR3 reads CASSAPKQGHIQYF. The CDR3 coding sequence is TGTGCCAGCAGCGCACCGAAACAGGGTCACATTCAGTACTTC.

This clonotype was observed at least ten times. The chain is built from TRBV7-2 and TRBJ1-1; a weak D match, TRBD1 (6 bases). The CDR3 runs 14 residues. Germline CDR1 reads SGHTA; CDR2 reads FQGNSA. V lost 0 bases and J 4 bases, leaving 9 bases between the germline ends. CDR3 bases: TGTGCCAGCAGCTTAGCTCGGGGGGCCACTGAAGCTTTCTTT. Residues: CASSLARGATEAFF.

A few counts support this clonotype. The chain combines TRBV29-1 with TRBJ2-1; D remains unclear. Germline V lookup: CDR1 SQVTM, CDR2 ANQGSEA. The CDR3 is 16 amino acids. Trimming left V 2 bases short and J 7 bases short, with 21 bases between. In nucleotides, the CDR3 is TGCAGCGTTGAACCTCGTATGGGGAAGGTTGGGAATGAGCAGTTCTTC. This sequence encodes CSVEPRMGKVGNEQFF.

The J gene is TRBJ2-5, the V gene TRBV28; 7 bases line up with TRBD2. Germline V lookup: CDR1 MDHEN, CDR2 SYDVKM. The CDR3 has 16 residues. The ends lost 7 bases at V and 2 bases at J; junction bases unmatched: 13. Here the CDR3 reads CASTPAPTSRQETQYF. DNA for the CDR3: TGTGCCAGCACCCCGGCCCCGACTAGCCGGCAAGAGACCCAGTACTTC.

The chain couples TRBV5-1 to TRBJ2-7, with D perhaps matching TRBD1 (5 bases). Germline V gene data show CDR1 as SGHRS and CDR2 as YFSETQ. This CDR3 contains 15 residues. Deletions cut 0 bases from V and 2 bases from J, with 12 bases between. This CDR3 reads CASSLGSGSPYEQYV. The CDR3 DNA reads TGCGCCAGCAGCTTGGGGTCAGGGTCCCCCTACGAGCAGTACGTC.

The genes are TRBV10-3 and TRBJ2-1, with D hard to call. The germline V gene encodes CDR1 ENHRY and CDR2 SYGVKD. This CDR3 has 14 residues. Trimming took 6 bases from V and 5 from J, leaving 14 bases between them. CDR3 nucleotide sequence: TGTGCCATCAGAGGATGGGCTGGACACAATGAGCAGTTCTTC. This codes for CAIRGWAGHNEQFF.

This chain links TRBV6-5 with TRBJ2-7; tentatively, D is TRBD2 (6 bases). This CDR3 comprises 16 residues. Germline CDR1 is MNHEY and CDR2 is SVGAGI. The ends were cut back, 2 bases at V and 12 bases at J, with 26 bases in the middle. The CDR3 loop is CASSYGTATGQAFLYF. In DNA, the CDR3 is TGTGCCAGCAGTTACGGGACTGCGACGGGGCAGGCCTTCCTGTACTTC.

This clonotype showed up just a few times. CDR3 amino acids: CASSPTPFEPLSQPQHF. In nucleotides, the CDR3 is TGTGCCAGCTCGCCTACCCCTTTTGAACCCTTGAGTCAGCCCCAGCATTTT. The chain has TRBV18 and TRBJ1-5; D uncertain. The V and J ends lost 6 bases and 6 bases respectively, with 24 bases between them. The CDR3 covers 17 residues. Per germline, CDR1 KGHSH and CDR2 LQKENI.

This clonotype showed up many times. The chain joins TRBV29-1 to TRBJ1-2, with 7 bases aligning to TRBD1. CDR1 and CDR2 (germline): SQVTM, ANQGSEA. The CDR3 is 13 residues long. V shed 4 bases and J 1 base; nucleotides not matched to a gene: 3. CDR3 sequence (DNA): TGCAGCGTTGCTAGACAGGGTAACTATGGCTACACCTTC. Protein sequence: CSVARQGNYGYTF.

CDR3 sequence reads: CASSVLSDNTEAFF. The CDR3 region has the DNA TGTGCCAGCAGCGTCCTTTCCGATAACACTGAAGCTTTCTTT. This sequence joins TRBV9 and TRBJ1-1; D call uncertain. Trimming took off 2 bases at V and 2 bases at J, with 10 bases between the two ends. Germline-derived CDR1 and CDR2 are SGDLS and YYNGEE. The CDR3 is 14 residues long.